The 5 T cell receptor beta chains below come from one sample, sequenced in a study of T-cell memory formation after mild COVID-19. TCRdb reanalysed the 5' RACE reads using MiXCR and keeps one entry per CDR3 protein. The repertoire holds some 270,000 distinct CDR3 sequences, 15% seen once, with 2.1% in the top ten. The sample taken for sequencing was PBMCs or a T cell subset sorted from them (not recorded which). The origin of the receptors is an adult woman who had mild COVID-19 (a few samples of this study predate the infection). Cell type and time point are not known.

This clonotype came up a few times. DNA of the CDR3: TGTGCCAGTAGTATAAAGGGAGATACTGGCTACACCTTC. Translation: CASSIKGDTGYTF. The genes are TRBV19 and TRBJ1-2; D is uncertain. Germline V CDR1 and CDR2: LNHDA, SQIVND (reference sequence). Trimming stripped 2 bases from V and 7 bases from J, with 11 bases between. This CDR3 contains 13 residues.

This clonotype was observed many times. The V gene is TRBV12-3 or TRBV12-4, the J gene TRBJ2-5; 10 nucleotides agree with TRBD2. Germline trimming cut 4 bases from V and 4 bases from J; bases unmatched to any gene: 9. The CDR3 totals 16 residues. The CDR3 DNA reads TGTGCCAGCAGTTCCAAGAGAGCGGGAGGGAGAGAGACCCAGTACTTC. Protein product: CASSSKRAGGRETQYF.

This clonotype was recorded a few times. This sequence joins TRBV12-3 or TRBV12-4 and TRBJ1-1; D ambiguous. V lost 3 bases to trimming and J lost 10 bases, with 9 bases between them. The length of the CDR3 is 11 residues. The CDR3 sequence: CASSLGVRAFF. Here the CDR3 DNA reads TGTGCCAGCAGTTTGGGCGTCAGAGCTTTCTTT.

The V gene is TRBV6-6, the J gene TRBJ1-6, with 7 bases aligning to TRBD1. From germline, CDR1 is MNHNY and CDR2 SVGAGI (reference sequence). The CDR3 extends over 13 amino acids. V lost 10 bases and J lost 5; bases outside the gene matches: 5. CDR3 in DNA: TGTGCCACCCGGACAGGCAATAATTCACCCCTCCACTTT. Its translation: CATRTGNNSPLHF.

V and J are TRBV7-2 and TRBJ1-2, with D possibly matching TRBD1 (6 bases). CDR1 and CDR2 (germline): SGHTA, FQGNSA. Trimming cost V 4 bases and J 0 bases, with 15 bases left between them. This CDR3 spans 16 amino acids. The CDR3 DNA is TGTGCCAGCAGCTATCAGGGGACAACAACTAACTATGGCTACACCTTC. Amino acids: CASSYQGTTTNYGYTF.